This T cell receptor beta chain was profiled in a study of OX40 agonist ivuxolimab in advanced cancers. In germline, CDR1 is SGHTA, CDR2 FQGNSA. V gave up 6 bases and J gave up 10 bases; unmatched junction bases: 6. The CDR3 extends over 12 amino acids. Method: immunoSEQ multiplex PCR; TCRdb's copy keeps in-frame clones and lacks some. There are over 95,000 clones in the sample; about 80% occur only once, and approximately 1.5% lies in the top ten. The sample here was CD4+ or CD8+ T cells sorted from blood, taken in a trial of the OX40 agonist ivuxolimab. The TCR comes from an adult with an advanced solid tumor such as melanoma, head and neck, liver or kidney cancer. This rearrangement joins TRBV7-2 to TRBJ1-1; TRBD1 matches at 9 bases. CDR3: CASSQLQGAAFF. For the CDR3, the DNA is TGTGCCAGCAGTCAGTTACAGGGGGCAGCTTTCTTT.